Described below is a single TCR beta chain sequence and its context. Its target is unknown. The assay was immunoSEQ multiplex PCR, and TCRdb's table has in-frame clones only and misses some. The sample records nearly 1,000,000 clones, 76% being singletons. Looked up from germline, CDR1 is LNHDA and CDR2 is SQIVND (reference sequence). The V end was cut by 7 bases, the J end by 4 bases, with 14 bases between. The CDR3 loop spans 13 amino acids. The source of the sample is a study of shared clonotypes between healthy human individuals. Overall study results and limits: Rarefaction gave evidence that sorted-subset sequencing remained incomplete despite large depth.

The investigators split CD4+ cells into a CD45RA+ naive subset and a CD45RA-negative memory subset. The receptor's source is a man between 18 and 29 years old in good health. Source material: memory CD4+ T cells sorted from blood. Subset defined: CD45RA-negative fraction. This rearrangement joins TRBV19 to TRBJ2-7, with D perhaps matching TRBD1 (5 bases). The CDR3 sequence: CASTATATYEQYF. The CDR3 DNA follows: TGTGCCAGTACCGCGACAGCGACTTACGAGCAGTACTTC.